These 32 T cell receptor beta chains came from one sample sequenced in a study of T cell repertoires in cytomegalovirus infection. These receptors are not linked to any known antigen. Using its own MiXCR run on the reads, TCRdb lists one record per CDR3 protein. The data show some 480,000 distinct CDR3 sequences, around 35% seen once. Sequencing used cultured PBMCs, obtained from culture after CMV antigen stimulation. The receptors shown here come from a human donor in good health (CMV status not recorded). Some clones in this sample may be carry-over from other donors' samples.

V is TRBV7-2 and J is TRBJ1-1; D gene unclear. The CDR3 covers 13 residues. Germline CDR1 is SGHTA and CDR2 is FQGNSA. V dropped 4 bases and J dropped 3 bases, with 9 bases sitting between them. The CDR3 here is CASSSQRDTEAFF. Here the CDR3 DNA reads TGTGCCAGCAGCTCGCAGCGGGACACTGAAGCTTTCTTT.

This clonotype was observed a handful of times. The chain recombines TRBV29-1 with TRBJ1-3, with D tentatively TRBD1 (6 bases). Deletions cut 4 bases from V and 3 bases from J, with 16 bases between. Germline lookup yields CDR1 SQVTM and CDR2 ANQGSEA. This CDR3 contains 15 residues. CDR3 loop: CSVVGGLEVGNTIYF. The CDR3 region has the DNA TGCAGCGTTGTAGGGGGGCTAGAAGTTGGAAACACCATATATTTT.

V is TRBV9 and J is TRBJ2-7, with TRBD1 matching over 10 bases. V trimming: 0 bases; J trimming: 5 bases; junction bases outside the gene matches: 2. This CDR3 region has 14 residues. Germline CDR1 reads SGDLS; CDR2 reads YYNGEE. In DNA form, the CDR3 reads TGTGCCAGCAGCGTAGGGACAGGGGGTGACGAGCAGTACTTC. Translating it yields CASSVGTGGDEQYF.

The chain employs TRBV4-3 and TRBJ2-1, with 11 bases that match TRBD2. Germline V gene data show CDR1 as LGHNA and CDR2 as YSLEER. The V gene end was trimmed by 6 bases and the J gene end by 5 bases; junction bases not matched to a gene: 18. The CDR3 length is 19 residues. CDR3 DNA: TGCGCCAGCAGTAAAGGAGGGACTAGCGGACCGAGGGGGCACAATGAGCAGTTCTTC. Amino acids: CASSKGGTSGPRGHNEQFF.

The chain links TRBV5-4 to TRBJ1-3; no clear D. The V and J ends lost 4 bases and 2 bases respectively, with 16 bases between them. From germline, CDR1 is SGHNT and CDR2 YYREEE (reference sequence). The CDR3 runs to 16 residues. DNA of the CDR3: TGTGCCAGCAGCCCTGGCGAGGATCGACCTGGAAACACCATATATTTT. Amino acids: CASSPGEDRPGNTIYF.

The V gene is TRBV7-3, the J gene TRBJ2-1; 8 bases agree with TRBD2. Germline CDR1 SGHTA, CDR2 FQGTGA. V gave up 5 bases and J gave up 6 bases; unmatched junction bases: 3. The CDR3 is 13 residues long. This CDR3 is CASSRLASNEQFF. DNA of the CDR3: TGTGCCAGCAGCAGACTAGCGTCCAATGAGCAGTTCTTC.

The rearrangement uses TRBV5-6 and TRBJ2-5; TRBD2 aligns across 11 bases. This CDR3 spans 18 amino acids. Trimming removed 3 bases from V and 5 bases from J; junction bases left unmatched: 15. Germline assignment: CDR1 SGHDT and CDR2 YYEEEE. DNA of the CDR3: TGTGCCAGCAGCTGGACACCCCCGGGACTAGCGGAGGGGGAGACCCAGTACTTC. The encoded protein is CASSWTPPGLAEGETQYF. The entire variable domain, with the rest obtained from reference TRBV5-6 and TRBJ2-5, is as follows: DAGVTQSPTHLIKTRGQQVTLRCSPKSGHDTVSWYQQALGQGPQFIFQYYEEEERQRGNFPDRFSGHQFPNYSSELNVNALLLGDSALYLCASSWTPPGLAEGETQYFGPGTRLLVL.

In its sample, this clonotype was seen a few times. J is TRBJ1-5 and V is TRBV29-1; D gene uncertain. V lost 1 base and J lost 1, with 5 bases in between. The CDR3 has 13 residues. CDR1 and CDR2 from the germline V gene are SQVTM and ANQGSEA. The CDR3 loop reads CSVEAGSNQPQHF. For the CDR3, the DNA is TGCAGCGTTGAAGCCGGGAGCAATCAGCCCCAGCATTTT.

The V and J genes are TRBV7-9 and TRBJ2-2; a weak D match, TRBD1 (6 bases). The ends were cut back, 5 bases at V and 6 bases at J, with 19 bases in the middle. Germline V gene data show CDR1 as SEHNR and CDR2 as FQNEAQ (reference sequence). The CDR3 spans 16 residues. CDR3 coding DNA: TGTGCCAGCAGCAATTCAACAGGGTTCGGATCCGGGGAGCTGTTTTTT. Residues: CASSNSTGFGSGELFF.

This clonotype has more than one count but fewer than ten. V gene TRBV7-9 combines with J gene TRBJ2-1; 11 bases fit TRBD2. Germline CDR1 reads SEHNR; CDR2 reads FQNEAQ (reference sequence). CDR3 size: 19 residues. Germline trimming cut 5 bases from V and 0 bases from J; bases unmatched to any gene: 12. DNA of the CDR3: TGTGCCAGCAGCCCCAACCCGGGACTAGCGGCCAGCTCCTACAATGAGCAGTTCTTC. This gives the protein CASSPNPGLAASSYNEQFF.

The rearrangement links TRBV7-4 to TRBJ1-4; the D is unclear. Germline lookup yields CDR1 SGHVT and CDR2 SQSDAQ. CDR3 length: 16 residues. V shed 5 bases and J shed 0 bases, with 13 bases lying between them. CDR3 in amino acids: CASSPRQMATNEKLFF. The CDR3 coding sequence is TGTGCCAGCAGCCCCAGACAAATGGCAACTAATGAAAAACTGTTTTTT.

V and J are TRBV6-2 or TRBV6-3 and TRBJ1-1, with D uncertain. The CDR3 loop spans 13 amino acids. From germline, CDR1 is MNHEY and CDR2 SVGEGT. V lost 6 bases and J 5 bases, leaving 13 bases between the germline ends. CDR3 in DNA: TGTGCCAGCAGGACGGTGCCGAGGACTGAAGCTTTCTTT. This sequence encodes CASRTVPRTEAFF.

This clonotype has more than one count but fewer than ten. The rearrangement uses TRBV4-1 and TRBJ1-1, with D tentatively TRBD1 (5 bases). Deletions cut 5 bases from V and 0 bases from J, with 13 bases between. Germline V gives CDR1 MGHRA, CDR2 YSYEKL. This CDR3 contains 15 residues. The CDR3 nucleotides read TGCGCCAGCAGCACAAGGGGCACAATGAACACTGAAGCTTTCTTT. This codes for CASSTRGTMNTEAFF.

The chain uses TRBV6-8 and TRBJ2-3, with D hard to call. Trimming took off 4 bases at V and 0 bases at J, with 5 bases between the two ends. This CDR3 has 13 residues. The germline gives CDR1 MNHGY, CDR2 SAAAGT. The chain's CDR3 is CASSSESTDTQYF. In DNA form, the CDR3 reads TGTGCCAGCAGTTCCGAAAGCACAGATACGCAGTATTTT.

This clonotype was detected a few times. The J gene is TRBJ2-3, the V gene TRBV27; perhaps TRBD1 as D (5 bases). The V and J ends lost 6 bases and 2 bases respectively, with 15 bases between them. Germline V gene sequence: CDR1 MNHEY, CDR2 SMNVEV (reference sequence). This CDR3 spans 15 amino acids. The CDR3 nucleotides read TGTGCCAGCAGAGACAGTAACCTACACACAGATACGCAGTATTTT. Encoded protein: CASRDSNLHTDTQYF.

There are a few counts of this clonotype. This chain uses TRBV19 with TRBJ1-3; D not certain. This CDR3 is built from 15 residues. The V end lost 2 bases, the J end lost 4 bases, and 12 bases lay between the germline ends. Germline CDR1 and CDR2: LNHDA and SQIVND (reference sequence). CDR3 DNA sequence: TGTGCCAGTAGTATAACCACGGGGATCGGAAACACCATATATTTT. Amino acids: CASSITTGIGNTIYF.

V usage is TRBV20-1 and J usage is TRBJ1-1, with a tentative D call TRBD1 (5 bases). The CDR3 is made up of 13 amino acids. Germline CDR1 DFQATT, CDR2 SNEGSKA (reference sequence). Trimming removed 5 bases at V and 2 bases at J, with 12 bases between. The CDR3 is CSADPRGNTEAFF. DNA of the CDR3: TGCAGTGCTGACCCTAGGGGTAACACTGAAGCTTTCTTT.

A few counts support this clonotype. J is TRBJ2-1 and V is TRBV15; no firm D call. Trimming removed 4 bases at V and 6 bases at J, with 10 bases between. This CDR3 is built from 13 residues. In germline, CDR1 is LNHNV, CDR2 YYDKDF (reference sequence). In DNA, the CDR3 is TGTGCCACCAGCAACCGGGTAGGCAATGAGCAGTTCTTC. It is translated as CATSNRVGNEQFF.

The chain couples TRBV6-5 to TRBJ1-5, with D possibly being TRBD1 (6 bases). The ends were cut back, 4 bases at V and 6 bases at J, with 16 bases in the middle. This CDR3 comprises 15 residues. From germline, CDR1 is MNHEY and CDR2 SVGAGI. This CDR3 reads CASSSSGTKSQPQHF. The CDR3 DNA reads TGTGCCAGCAGTTCTTCCGGGACAAAGAGTCAGCCCCAGCATTTT.

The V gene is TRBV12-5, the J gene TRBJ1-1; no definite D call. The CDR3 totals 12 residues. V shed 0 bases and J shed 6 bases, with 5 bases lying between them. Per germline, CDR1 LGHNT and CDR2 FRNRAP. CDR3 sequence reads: CASGLVPSEAFF. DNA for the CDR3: TGTGCTAGTGGTTTGGTACCCTCTGAAGCTTTCTTT.

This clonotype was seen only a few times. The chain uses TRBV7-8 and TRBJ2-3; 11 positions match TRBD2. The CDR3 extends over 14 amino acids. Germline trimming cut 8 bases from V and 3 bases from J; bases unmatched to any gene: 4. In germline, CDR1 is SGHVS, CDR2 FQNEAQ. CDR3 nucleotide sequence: TGTGCCAGCGGAACTAGCGGGAGAACAGATACGCAGTATTTT. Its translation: CASGTSGRTDTQYF.

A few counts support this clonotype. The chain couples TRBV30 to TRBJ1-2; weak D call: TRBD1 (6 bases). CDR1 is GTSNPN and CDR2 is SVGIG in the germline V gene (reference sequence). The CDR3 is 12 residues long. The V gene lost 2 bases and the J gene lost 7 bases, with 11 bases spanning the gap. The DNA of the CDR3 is TGTGCCTGGAGTACGTGGGGGGCTGGCTACACCTTC. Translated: CAWSTWGAGYTF.

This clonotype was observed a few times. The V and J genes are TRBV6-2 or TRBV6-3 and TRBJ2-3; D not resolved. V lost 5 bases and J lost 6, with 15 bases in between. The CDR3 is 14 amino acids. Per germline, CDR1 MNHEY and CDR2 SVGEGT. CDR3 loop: CASSLVNPIDTQYF. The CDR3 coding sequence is TGTGCCAGCAGTCTAGTGAATCCTATTGATACGCAGTATTTT.

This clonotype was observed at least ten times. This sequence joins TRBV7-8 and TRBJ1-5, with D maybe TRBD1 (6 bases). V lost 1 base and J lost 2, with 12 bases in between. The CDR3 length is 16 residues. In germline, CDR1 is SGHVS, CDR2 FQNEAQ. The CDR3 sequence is CASSLGTAYGNQPQHF. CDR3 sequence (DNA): TGTGCCAGCAGCTTAGGGACAGCCTATGGCAATCAGCCCCAGCATTTT.

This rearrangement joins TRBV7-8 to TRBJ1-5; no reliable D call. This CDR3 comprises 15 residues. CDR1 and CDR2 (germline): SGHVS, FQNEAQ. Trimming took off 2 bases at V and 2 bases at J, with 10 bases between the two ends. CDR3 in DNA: TGTGCCAGCAGCTTACACGGTATGGGCAATCAGCCCCAGCATTTT. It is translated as CASSLHGMGNQPQHF.

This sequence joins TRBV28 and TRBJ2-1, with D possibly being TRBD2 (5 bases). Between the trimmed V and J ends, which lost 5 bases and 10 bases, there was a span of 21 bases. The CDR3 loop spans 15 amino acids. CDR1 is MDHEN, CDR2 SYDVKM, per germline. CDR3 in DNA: TGTGCCAGCAGTCCAAGCGGTAGTCTAGCTATCGAGCAGTTCTTC. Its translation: CASSPSGSLAIEQFF.

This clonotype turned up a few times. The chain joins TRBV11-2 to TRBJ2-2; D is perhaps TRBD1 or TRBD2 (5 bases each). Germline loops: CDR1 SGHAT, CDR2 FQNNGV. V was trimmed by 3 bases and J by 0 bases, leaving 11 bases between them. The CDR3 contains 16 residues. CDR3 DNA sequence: TGTGCCAGCAGCTTGGGACGCAGGGCGAACACCGGGGAGCTGTTTTTT. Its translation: CASSLGRRANTGELFF.

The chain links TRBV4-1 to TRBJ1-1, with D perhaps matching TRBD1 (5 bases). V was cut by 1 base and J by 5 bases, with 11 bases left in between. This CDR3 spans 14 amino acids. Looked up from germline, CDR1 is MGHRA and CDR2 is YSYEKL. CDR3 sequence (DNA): TGCGCCAGCAGCCAAGCGGACAAGCAGACTGAAGCTTTCTTT. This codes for CASSQADKQTEAFF.

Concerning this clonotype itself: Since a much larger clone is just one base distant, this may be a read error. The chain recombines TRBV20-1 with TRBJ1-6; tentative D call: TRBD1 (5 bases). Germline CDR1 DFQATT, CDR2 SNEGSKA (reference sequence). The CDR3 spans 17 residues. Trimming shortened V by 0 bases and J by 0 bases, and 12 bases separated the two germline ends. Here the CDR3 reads CSARDWDPSSYNSPLHF. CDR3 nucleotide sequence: TGCAGTGCTAGAGATTGGGACCCCAGCTCCTATAATTCACCCCTCCACTTT.

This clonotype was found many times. In nucleotides, the CDR3 is TGTGCCAGCAGTTTCGGGCCGAGCAGAAATGGCTACACCTTC. Its protein is CASSFGPSRNGYTF. The genes are TRBV12-3 or TRBV12-4 and TRBJ1-2; no reliable D call. Trimming pared 3 bases from V and 6 bases from J, leaving 14 bases between. The CDR3 runs 14 residues.

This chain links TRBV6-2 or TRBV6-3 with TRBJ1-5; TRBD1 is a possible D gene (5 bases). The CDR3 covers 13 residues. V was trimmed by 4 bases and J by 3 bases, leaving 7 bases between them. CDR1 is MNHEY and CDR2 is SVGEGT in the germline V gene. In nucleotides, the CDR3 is TGTGCCAGCAGTTCAGGGCCCAATCAGCCCCAGCATTTT. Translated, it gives CASSSGPNQPQHF.

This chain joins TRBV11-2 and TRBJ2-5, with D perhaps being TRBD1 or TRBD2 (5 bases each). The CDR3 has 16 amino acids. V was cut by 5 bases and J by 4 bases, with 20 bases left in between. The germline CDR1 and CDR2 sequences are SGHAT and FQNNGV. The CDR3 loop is CASSPRDLRVPETQYF. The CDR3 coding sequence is TGTGCCAGCAGCCCTCGGGACCTCAGGGTCCCAGAGACCCAGTACTTC.